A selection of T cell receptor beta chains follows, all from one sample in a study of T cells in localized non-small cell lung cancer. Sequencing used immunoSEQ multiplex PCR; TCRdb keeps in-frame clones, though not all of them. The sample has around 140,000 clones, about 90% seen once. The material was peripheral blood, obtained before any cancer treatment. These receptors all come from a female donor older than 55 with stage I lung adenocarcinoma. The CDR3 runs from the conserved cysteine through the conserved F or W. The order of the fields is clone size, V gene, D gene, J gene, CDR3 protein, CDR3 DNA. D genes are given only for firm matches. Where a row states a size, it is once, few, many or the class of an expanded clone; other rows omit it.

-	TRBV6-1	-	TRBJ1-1	CASSESGRTEAFF	TGTGCCAGCAGTGAATCTGGGCGGACTGAAGCTTTCTTT
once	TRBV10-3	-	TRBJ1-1	CAISVRGNTEAFF	TGTGCCATCAGTGTAAGGGGGAACACTGAAGCTTTCTTT
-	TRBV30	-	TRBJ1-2	CAWSVRVQSHGYTF	TGTGCCTGGAGTGTACGGGTACAGAGCCATGGCTACACCTTC
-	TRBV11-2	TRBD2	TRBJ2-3	CASSPGLADTQYF	TGTGCCAGCAGCCCGGGACTAGCTGATACGCAGTATTTT
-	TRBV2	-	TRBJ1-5	CASSGGSLDQPQHF	TGTGCCAGCAGTGGGGGCAGCTTGGATCAGCCCCAGCATTTT
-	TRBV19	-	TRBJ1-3	CASRLGSGNTIYF	TGTGCCAGTCGTTTAGGCTCTGGAAACACCATATATTTT
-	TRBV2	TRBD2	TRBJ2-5	CASSGLAGVAETQYF	TGTGCCAGCAGTGGACTAGCGGGAGTCGCAGAGACCCAGTACTTC
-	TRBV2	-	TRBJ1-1	CASRRDGTEAFF	TGTGCCAGCAGGCGGGACGGCACTGAAGCTTTCTTT
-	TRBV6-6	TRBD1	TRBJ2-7	CASSKGQGAYEQYF	TGTGCCAGCAGTAAGGGACAGGGGGCGTACGAGCAGTACTTC
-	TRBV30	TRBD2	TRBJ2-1	CAWNSGSWNEQFF	TGTGCCTGGAACAGCGGGAGTTGGAATGAGCAGTTCTTC
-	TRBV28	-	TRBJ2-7	CASSPPARRIHEQYF	TGTGCCAGCAGTCCCCCGGCTAGAAGGATCCACGAGCAGTACTTC
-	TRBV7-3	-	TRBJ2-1	CASTRTESLGEQFF	TGTGCCAGCACCCGGACAGAGAGTTTGGGTGAGCAGTTCTTC
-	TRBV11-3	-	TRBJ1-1	CASSFSTGTEAFF	TGTGCCAGCAGCTTCTCGACGGGCACTGAAGCTTTCTTT
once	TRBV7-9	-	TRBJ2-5	CASSPRTVQETQYF	TGTGCCAGCAGCCCGAGGACGGTTCAAGAGACCCAGTACTTC
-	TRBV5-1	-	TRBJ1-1	CASSLNPTGFSANTEAFF	TGCGCCAGCAGCTTAAACCCCACAGGGTTTTCGGCGAACACTGAAGCTTTCTTT
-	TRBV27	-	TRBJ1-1	CASSFEGTLEAFF	TGTGCCAGCAGTTTTGAGGGGACACTCGAAGCTTTCTTT
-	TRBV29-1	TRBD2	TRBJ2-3	CGTSGSSTDTQYF	TGCGGGACTAGCGGGAGCTCAACAGATACGCAGTATTTT
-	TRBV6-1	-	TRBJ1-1	CASSASNTEAFF	TGTGCCAGCAGTGCGAGTAACACTGAAGCTTTCTTT
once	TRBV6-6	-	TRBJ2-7	CASSYGQFYEQYF	TGTGCCAGCAGTTACGGACAGTTCTACGAGCAGTACTTC
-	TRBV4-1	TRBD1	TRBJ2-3	CASSLRQGGDTDTQYF	TGCGCCAGCAGCCTCCGACAGGGTGGGGACACAGATACGCAGTATTTT
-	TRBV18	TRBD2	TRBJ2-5	CASSPPREGNQETQYF	TGTGCCAGCTCACCACCGAGGGAGGGCAATCAAGAGACCCAGTACTTC
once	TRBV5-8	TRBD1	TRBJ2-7	CASSWTGPAAEAEQYF	TGTGCCAGCAGCTGGACAGGACCAGCGGCGGAAGCGGAGCAGTACTTC
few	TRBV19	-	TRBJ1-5	CASSTLVLPQHF	TGTGCCAGTAGTACGTTGGTTTTACCCCAGCATTTT
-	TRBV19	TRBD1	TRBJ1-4	CASTRTGLGEKLFF	TGTGCCAGTACCCGGACAGGGTTAGGAGAAAAACTGTTTTTT
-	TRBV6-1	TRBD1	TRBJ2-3	CASAGTGQWKDTQYF	TGTGCCAGCGCTGGGACAGGGCAATGGAAAGATACGCAGTATTTT
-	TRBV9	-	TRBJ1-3	CASSVGEGTGNTIYF	TGTGCCAGCAGCGTAGGGGAAGGGACTGGAAACACCATATATTTT
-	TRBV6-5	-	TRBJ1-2	CASKIDYGYTF	TGTGCCAGCAAGATTGACTATGGCTACACCTTC
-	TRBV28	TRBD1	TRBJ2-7	CASSFLGQGVSYEQYF	TGTGCCAGCAGTTTTCTTGGACAGGGGGTTTCCTACGAGCAGTACTTC
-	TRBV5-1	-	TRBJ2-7	CASSLGQSYEQYF	TGCGCCAGCAGCTTGGGACAGTCCTACGAGCAGTACTTC